Listed here are 24 T cell receptor beta chains from one sample, sequenced in a study of tumor and adjacent non-tumor tissue in lung cancer. Three rounds of nested PCR, following a modified ARM-PCR protocol, produced the TCRbeta library. One entry per CDR3 protein results from TCRdb running MiXCR on the multiplex PCR reads. The profile covers approximately 100,000 distinct CDR3 sequences, with approximately 82% appearing a single time and about 40% taken by the ten largest. This sample's RNA came from whole unsorted tissue. Sequenced material: lung tumor tissue. These receptor sequences come from a woman between 55 and 75 years old with non-small cell lung cancer.

Comments on this clonotype: This may arise from a read error, as a much more abundant clone is one base away. This rearrangement joins TRBV4-3 to TRBJ2-7, with D tentatively TRBD2 (6 bases). Germline V gives CDR1 LGHNA, CDR2 YSLEER. CDR3 length: 15 residues. This CDR3 reads CASSQDSGGIYKQYF. The CDR3 bases are TGCGCCAGCAGCCAAGATTCGGGCGGGATCTACAAGCAGTACTTC.

The chain carries TRBV11-2 and TRBJ2-7; D uncertain. Trimming stripped 9 bases from V and 8 bases from J, with 20 bases between. CDR3 size: 13 residues. Germline V gene data show CDR1 as SGHAT and CDR2 as FQNNGV. Here the CDR3 DNA reads TGTGCCAGTAGCCTTCCTCCCCAGCGCAAGCAGTACTTC. Translation: CASSLPPQRKQYF.

The CDR3 protein is CRVMRLNTGELFF. CDR3 bases: TGCCGTGTCATGCGACTGAACACCGGGGAGCTGTTTTTT. V and J are TRBV20-1 and TRBJ2-2; D gene uncertain. This CDR3 is built from 13 residues. Germline loops: CDR1 DFQATT, CDR2 SNEGSKA (reference sequence).

Comment on this clonotype: This may stem from a read error, because a much larger clone lies one nucleotide away. It is likely a read error, because the conserved phenylalanine at the end of the CDR3 is missing. The CDR3 bases are TGCAGCGTCGGAACAGGGGACGAGCAGTACTCC. Translating gives CSVGTGDEQYS. The genes are TRBV29-1 and TRBJ2-7, with 7 bases matching TRBD1. Germline-derived CDR1 and CDR2 are SQVTM and ANQGSEA. CDR3 length: 11 amino acids. The V and J ends lost 6 bases and 5 bases, in that order; junction bases with no gene match: 4.

The V call is TRBV28, the J call TRBJ2-1, with a tentative D call TRBD2 (5 bases). The CDR3 spans 14 residues. Germline-derived CDR1 and CDR2 are MDHEN and SYDVKM. The CDR3 DNA sequence: TGTGTCAGTCTTGGAGGCCAGTTGGGCAATGAGCAGTTCTTC. It is translated as CVSLGGQLGNEQFF.

With regard to this clonotype: An end of the junction does not agree with germline; a read error may underlie this. This sequence joins TRBV9 and TRBJ2-5, with D possibly called TRBD1 or TRBD2 (5 bases each). This CDR3 spans 14 amino acids. Germline CDR1 reads SGDLS; CDR2 reads YYNGEE. The CDR3 sequence is CASCVDRGSETQYF. Written as DNA, the CDR3 is TGTGCCAGCTGCGTAGATCGGGGCTCGGAGACCCAGTACTTC.

This clonotype has only one observation. A much larger clone is a single base away; this may be a read error. This sequence joins TRBV6-1 and TRBJ2-5; 9 bases are a match to TRBD1. J lost 1 base, V lost 5 bases, and 8 bases had no gene match. Germline CDR1 is MNHNS and CDR2 is SASEGT. The CDR3 length is 16 residues. CDR3 protein: CASSFAGTGTQETQYF. Written as DNA, the CDR3 is TGTGCCAGCAGTTTCGCCGGGACAGGGACCCAAGAGACCCAGTACTTC.

The J gene is TRBJ2-3, the V gene TRBV11-2; 11 bases agree with TRBD2. J lost 4 bases, V lost 1 base, and 4 bases had no gene match. From germline, CDR1 is SGHAT and CDR2 FQNNGV. CDR3 length equals 16 residues. The CDR3, as DNA: TGTGCCAGCAGCTTAGGTAGCGGGGGGGCATCAGATACGCAGTATTTT. It translates to CASSLGSGGASDTQYF.

About this clonotype: A much larger clone is a single base away; this may be a read error. The chain is built from TRBV6-1 and TRBJ1-1; D not resolved. Germline values: CDR1 MNHNS, CDR2 SASEGT. V lost 7 bases and J 6 bases, leaving 15 bases between the germline ends. This CDR3 has 13 amino acids. The CDR3 sequence is CASNLDGDAEAFF. The CDR3 DNA sequence: TGTGCCAGCAACCTGGACGGAGACGCTGAAGCTTTCTTT.

To note about this clonotype: Since a much larger clone is just one base distant, this may be a read error. The rearrangement uses TRBV12-3 or TRBV12-4 and TRBJ2-1, with 7 bases aligning to TRBD2. This CDR3 has 14 amino acids. V lost 7 bases to trimming and J lost 8 bases; unmatched junction nucleotides: 11. DNA for the CDR3: TGTGCCAGCAAGGAGATGGGAGGGTCCGATGAGCAGTTCTTC. This codes for CASKEMGGSDEQFF.

Comments on this clonotype: A read error may produce the germline difference seen at one junction end. The V and J genes are TRBV12-3 or TRBV12-4 and TRBJ2-7; no firm D call. The CDR3 length is 18 residues. The CDR3 region is CASSIIGLYGRDSYKQYF. CDR3 DNA sequence: TGCGCCAGCAGCATAATCGGTTTATACGGGCGCGACTCCTACAAGCAGTACTTC.

V and J are TRBV11-3 and TRBJ2-7; maybe TRBD1 (6 bases). V lost 3 bases to trimming and J lost 4 bases, with 16 bases between them. This CDR3 spans 15 amino acids. Germline V CDR1 and CDR2: SGHNT, YENEEA. This CDR3 is CASSFRQGSSYEQYF. The DNA of the CDR3 is TGTGCCAGCAGCTTTCGGCAGGGGAGTTCTTACGAGCAGTACTTC.

Comments on this clonotype: A much larger clone sits a single nucleotide away, making a read error possible. This likely comes from a read error, as the CDR3 has no conserved phenylalanine or tryptophan at its end. The limits of the CDR3 on the DNA are not certain, so only TCRdb's listed CDR3 is given. The CDR3 region is CSARDLSEASY. The V gene is TRBV20-1, the J gene TRBJ1-1. The CDR3 contains 11 residues when both ends are counted. The germline CDR1 and CDR2 sequences are DFQATT and SNEGSKA (reference sequence).

This clonotype was seen once. This rearrangement joins TRBV6-6 to TRBJ1-1; D is unresolved. V was shortened by 2 bases and J by 4 bases, with 8 bases between the two germline ends. There are 13 residues in the CDR3. Germline V lookup: CDR1 MNHNY, CDR2 SVGAGI (reference sequence). The CDR3 is CASSYPCGTEAFF. CDR3 bases: TGTGCCAGCAGTTACCCGTGCGGCACTGAAGCTTTCTTT.

The V and J genes are TRBV11-2 and TRBJ2-4; a possible D gene is TRBD2 (6 bases). Germline assignment: CDR1 SGHAT and CDR2 FQNNGV. This CDR3 spans 15 amino acids. V was pared by 7 bases and J by 4 bases, with 17 bases between. The CDR3 sequence is CASNSRTSWKNIQYF. The DNA for the CDR3 is TGTGCCAGCAACTCCCGAACTAGCTGGAAAAACATTCAGTACTTC.

About this clonotype: The junction and the germline gene differ at one end; a read error may be behind it. The V gene is TRBV11-3, the J gene TRBJ1-1; a possible D gene is TRBD1 (5 bases). CDR1 SGHNT and CDR2 YENEEA come from the germline V gene. The CDR3 spans 18 residues. This CDR3 is CVSSLIGPPGRMNTETFF. DNA of the CDR3: TGTGTCAGCAGCTTGATTGGGCCGCCGGGACGGATGAACACCGAAACTTTCTTT. Full variable domain (rest looked up from reference TRBV11-3 and TRBJ1-1): EAGVVQSPRYKIIEKKQPVAFWCNPISGHNTLYWYLQNLGQGPELLIRYENEEAVDDSQLPKDRFSAERLKGVDSTLKIQPAELGDSAVYLCVSSLIGPPGRMNTETFFGQGTRLTVV.

A word on this clonotype: A read error may account for a junction end that differs from germline. This sequence joins TRBV11-2 and TRBJ2-5; tentative D call: TRBD2 (5 bases). Germline lookup yields CDR1 SGHAT and CDR2 FQNNGV. CDR3 length: 13 amino acids. The CDR3 sequence is CAISPLAQETQYF. The CDR3 nucleotides are TGTGCCATCAGCCCCCTAGCACAAGAGACCCAGTACTTC.

About this clonotype: One end of the junction varies from germline; a read error may be responsible. The V and J genes are TRBV29-1 and TRBJ1-1, with D tentatively TRBD1 (6 bases). Germline CDR1 SQVTM, CDR2 ANQGSEA. This CDR3 comprises 13 residues. The chain's CDR3 is CNTGQNMNSEAFF. Written as DNA, the CDR3 is TGCAACACCGGACAGAATATGAACAGTGAAGCTTTCTTT.

This clonotype was counted between two and nine times. A much larger clone sits a single nucleotide away, making a read error possible. The chain recombines TRBV4-3 with TRBJ2-1; no reliable D call. Trimming removed 4 bases from V and 3 bases from J, with 16 bases in between. The CDR3 extends over 16 amino acids. The V gene's germline CDR1 is LGHNA and CDR2 YSLEER. CDR3 loop: CASSRSRVGSYNEQFF. CDR3 coding DNA: TGCGCCAGCAGCCGCAGTCGGGTGGGAAGCTACAATGAGCAGTTCTTC.

The count of this clonotype is one. The junction differs from germline at one of its ends, possibly a read error. The rearrangement joins TRBV20-1 to TRBJ1-5; the D gene is possibly TRBD1 (6 bases). CDR3 length equals 16 residues. Per germline, CDR1 DFQATT and CDR2 SNEGSKA (reference sequence). DNA for the CDR3: TGCAGTGCCCTACTCAGGGCTTGTGGGGGCAATCAGCCCTCAGCATTT. It codes for CSALLRACGGNQPSAF.

V is TRBV11-3 and J is TRBJ1-1; D gene unclear. CDR1 SGHNT and CDR2 YENEEA come from the germline V gene. The ends were cut back, 5 bases at V and 5 bases at J, with 15 bases in the middle. The CDR3 has 14 amino acids. The CDR3 sequence: CASSPTRGGTEAFF. The CDR3 bases are TGTGCCAGCAGCCCAACCAGAGGAGGTACTGAAGCTTTCTTT. Full variable domain (outside the CDR3, taken from reference TRBV11-3 and TRBJ1-1): EAGVVQSPRYKIIEKKQPVAFWCNPISGHNTLYWYLQNLGQGPELLIRYENEEAVDDSQLPKDRFSAERLKGVDSTLKIQPAELGDSAVYLCASSPTRGGTEAFFGQGTRLTVV.

As to this clonotype: Just one base apart from a much larger clone, this may be a read error. The chain carries TRBV20-1 and TRBJ2-5; the match to TRBD1 covers 7 bases. Trimming cost V 1 base and J 1 base; bases outside gene matches: 6. Germline-derived CDR1 and CDR2 are DFQATT and SNEGSKA (reference sequence). There are 15 residues in the CDR3. The DNA of the CDR3 is TGCAGTGCTAGAGTCACGGACAGGATCCAAGAGACCCAGTACTTC. As protein: CSARVTDRIQETQYF.

This chain joins TRBV11-1 and TRBJ2-7; D is perhaps TRBD1 (6 bases). CDR1 is SGHAT and CDR2 is FQDESV in the germline V gene (reference sequence). There are 18 residues in the CDR3. V was pared by 4 bases and J by 4 bases, with 26 bases between. This CDR3 is CASSSSIPGHLITYEQYF. Written as DNA, the CDR3 is TGTGCCAGCAGCTCCAGCATACCGGGACACCTTATCACGTACGAGCAGTACTTC.

A remark on this clonotype: At one of its ends the junction is not consistent with the germline gene, which may arise from a read error. V gene TRBV20-1 combines with J gene TRBJ2-7; D tentatively fits TRBD1 or TRBD2 (6 bases each). This CDR3 has 14 residues. CDR1 and CDR2 (germline): DFQATT, SNEGSKA (reference sequence). The CDR3 DNA follows: TGCAGTGATAGAGGGGGACTGGGGGCATACGAGCAGTACTTC. Its translation: CSDRGGLGAYEQYF.